This T cell receptor beta chain came from a study of regulatory T cells in long-lasting Graves disease. This clonotype was picked up many times. Time point given: newly diagnosed GD, antithyroid drugs for less than 3 months. The authors made the TCR library using RNA they extracted from PBMCs. Diagnosing Graves' disease relied on the American Thyroid Association guidelines. Both iRepertoire HTBI primers and Arm-PCR of CDR3 regions were used to build the TCR beta libraries. TCRdb called the multiplex PCR reads again in MiXCR, with one record for every CDR3 protein. The sample holds about 450,000 distinct CDR3 sequences, about 15% seen once. The V and J ends lost 6 bases and 1 base, in that order; junction bases with no gene match: 8. CDR3 size: 16 residues. The sample also formed part of further work on T cells in Graves' hyperthyroidism and ophthalmopathy. That publication notes: The study based diagnoses on clinical symptoms, serum thyroxine and TRAb, thyroid ultrasound and orbital computed tomography. Among thyroid clonotypes expanded above 0.001, most also appeared in blood.

Material: peripheral blood mononuclear cells (PBMCs), obtained at new diagnosis, from a patient treated with antithyroid drugs. The chain couples TRBV12-3 or TRBV12-4 to TRBJ2-1; 8 positions agree with TRBD2. This sequence originates from a woman aged 25 to 39 with Graves disease. The DNA of the CDR3 is TGTGCCAGCAGGCATAGCGGGATCCTTTCCTACAATGAGCAGTTCTTC. It is translated as CASRHSGILSYNEQFF.